A selection of T cell receptor beta chains follows, all from one sample in a study of T cell responses to AZD1222 COVID-19 vaccine. Clones were read by immunoSEQ multiplex PCR, and TCRdb kept only the in-frame ones, dropping some. The repertoire includes roughly 100,000 clones, around 94% of them detected once, and less than 2.5% sits in the top ten. Sequences were derived from peripheral blood, sampled on day 0 of AZD1222 vaccination. The receptors were gathered from an adult in good health. CDR3s include the opening cysteine and the closing phenylalanine or tryptophan. Rows give clone size only sometimes, using once, few, many, or a class for an expanded clone.

j_gene,abundance,v_gene,CDR3aa
TRBJ1-1,-,TRBV5-4,CASRVDQGDFPEAFF
TRBJ2-1,-,TRBV24-1,CATSGAGGFEDNEQFF
TRBJ1-5,-,TRBV6-1,CASSDGTYNQPQHF
TRBJ2-3,-,TRBV6-6,CASSPGSDTQYF
TRBJ2-1,-,TRBV5-1,CASSFSGSGISYNEQFF
TRBJ1-5,-,TRBV7-2,CASSFRVGNQPQHF
TRBJ1-1,-,TRBV7-3,CASSKSGTGSFTEAFF
TRBJ1-3,-,TRBV5-1,CASSKQGALGNTIYF
TRBJ1-5,-,TRBV7-9,CASSSGTGSRQPQHF
TRBJ2-7,-,TRBV6-5,CASDQTYEQYF
TRBJ1-4,-,TRBV19,CASNLGRPNEKLFF
TRBJ1-5,-,TRBV27,CASSFYEDQPQHF
TRBJ1-4,once,TRBV6-4,CASSVEGGEKLFF
TRBJ2-1,-,TRBV3-1/TRBV3-2,CASSQDSRTGVGNEQFF
TRBJ1-2,-,TRBV5-1,CASSLPGHSSMGYGYTF
TRBJ2-1,-,TRBV3-1/TRBV3-2,CASSPDPTKQFF
TRBJ1-2,-,TRBV28,CASRKQGNYGYTF
TRBJ1-1,once,TRBV15,CATSSNKQGWTEAFF
TRBJ1-5,-,TRBV6-4,CASSVSGGNQPQHF
TRBJ2-1,once,TRBV5-1,CASSLAGEAYNEQFF
TRBJ2-7,-,TRBV15,CATSSEIASGVYEQYF
TRBJ1-5,-,TRBV19,CASSIRDRGKPQHF
TRBJ1-1,-,TRBV6-1,CASSEYFRQALNTEAFF
TRBJ2-7,-,TRBV19,CASSKPQGFPYEQYF
TRBJ2-1,-,TRBV4-1,CASSLQGFSSYNEQFF
TRBJ1-3,-,TRBV18,CASSPQESGNTIYF
TRBJ2-3,-,TRBV9,CASSVRDRGQDTQYF
TRBJ1-3,-,TRBV13,CASSSSMASSGNTIYF
TRBJ1-6,-,TRBV7-9,CASSLTMSSYNSPLHF
TRBJ2-5,-,TRBV19,CASSIVTGGVAETQYF
TRBJ2-4,-,TRBV4-1,CASSRGLAGGTAKNIQYF
TRBJ2-7,-,TRBV6-5,CASSSLAGAVYEQYF
TRBJ2-7,-,TRBV28,CASRGESSYEQYF
TRBJ2-7,-,TRBV6-5,CASSYLAVKDYEQYF
TRBJ1-5,-,TRBV2,CASSDEVTNQPQHF
TRBJ2-7,-,TRBV28,CASRPGGIYEQYF
TRBJ1-5,-,TRBV2,CASSEAVRSNQPQHF
TRBJ1-2,-,TRBV9,CASSADYYGYTF
TRBJ2-1,-,TRBV13,CASSPTGGVPQFF
TRBJ2-6,-,TRBV5-1,CASSLGQSTYGANVLTF
TRBJ1-1,-,TRBV28,CASSISGEAFF
TRBJ2-1,-,TRBV28,CASSLGVAEQFF
TRBJ2-7,-,TRBV10-1,CASSETGTATYEQYF
TRBJ1-1,-,TRBV27,CASSPDTRNTEAFF
TRBJ2-1,-,TRBV7-8,CASSSSRGPIYNEQFF
TRBJ1-2,-,TRBV7-9,CASSPLGYTF
TRBJ1-5,-,TRBV6-2/TRBV6-3,CASSFVQVRQPQHF
TRBJ2-7,-,TRBV6-5,CASSYSVSGSPYEQYF
TRBJ1-5,once,TRBV12-3/TRBV12-4,CASTTSNQPQHF
TRBJ1-4,-,TRBV6-6,CASSYSRLGDEKLFF